This TCR beta chain is drawn from a study of PD-1 blockade in classical Hodgkin lymphoma. Findings and limits, study-wide: The diversity seen at baseline in complete responders resembled that of newly diagnosed patients. Nivolumab starters within 1 year of ASCT were excluded. Newly diagnosed patients were reported to exhibit reduced baseline TCR diversity relative to healthy donors. At C4D1, TCR diversity had climbed significantly for CD4+ cells, though not for CD8+ cells.

Time point indicated: cycle 4 day 1 (C4D1), after 6 weeks of nivolumab. Relapse was seen in all patients after autologous stem cell transplantation, and brentuximab vedotin exposure was variable. On this clone: Antigen specificity is unknown.

Assay used: immunoSEQ multiplex PCR; TCRdb lists only in-frame clones, some missing. The sample shows about 6,900 clones, 75% to 90% of them seen only once. Germline CDR1 MNHEY, CDR2 SVGAGI. Unmatched junction bases numbered 6, after V lost 0 bases and J lost 10 bases. The CDR3 length is 15 residues. This specimen consisted of peripheral blood mononuclear cells (PBMCs), obtained before the fourth cycle of nivolumab. The receptor was derived from a human donor with classical Hodgkin lymphoma. This chain links TRBV6-5 with TRBJ2-1, with 10 bases matching TRBD1. CDR3 residues: CASSYSGTGAGEQFF. CDR3 in DNA: TGTGCCAGCAGTTACTCTGGGACAGGGGCAGGGGAGCAGTTCTTC.